The sequence of this TCR beta chain was determined in a study of T cell repertoires in cytomegalovirus infection. Study details: Evidence of both CMV infection and a matching HLA type came from public TCR beta signatures. Study-level points and caveats: Based on cumulative public TCR beta family frequency, carriers of CMV plus the relevant HLA were identified. Ex vivo, HLA-C-restricted CMV-specific TCR beta clonotypes prevailed over the rest of the response.

This clonotype was seen many times. Its specificity is unknown. TCRdb re-called the reads through MiXCR, storing one row per CDR3 protein. This table has roughly 310,000 distinct CDR3 sequences, about 17% appearing once. V was trimmed by 6 bases and J by 3 bases, leaving 12 bases between them. The CDR3 is made up of 14 amino acids. CDR1 and CDR2 from the germline V gene are SGHTA and FQGNSA. V is TRBV7-2 and J is TRBJ1-5; D remains ambiguous. The receptor was derived from a human donor in good health (CMV status not recorded). Some clones in this sample may be carry-over from other donors' samples. The sample taken for sequencing was PBMCs. The CDR3 bases are TGTGCCAGCAGTTCCGACCTCTACAATCAGCCCCAGCATTTT. The encoded protein is CASSSDLYNQPQHF.